This TCR beta chain was found in a study of Graves' ophthalmopathy and Graves' hyperthyroidism. CDR3 length: 16 residues. Germline loops: CDR1 MGHDK, CDR2 SYGVNS. V was pared by 5 bases and J by 5 bases, with 9 bases of the junction left unmatched. RNA transcripts provided the template for amplifying TCR beta CDR3 regions. RT-PCR with HTBI primers came first, then second-round multiplex PCR. A single record per CDR3 protein comes from TCRdb applying MiXCR to the multiplex PCR reads. Of over 500,000 distinct CDR3 sequences in the sample, about 20% were seen once. There are a few counts of this clonotype. Its target is unknown. Study-wide findings and caveats: Blood also carried most expanded thyroid clonotypes exceeding 0.001 frequency. The model flagged ophthalmopathy progression at more than 60% sensitivity and 72% to 80% specificity.

If no ophthalmopathy appeared within 18 months of follow-up, hyperthyroidism was termed stable. Clinical symptoms and serum thyroxine were used for diagnosis; TRAb, thyroid ultrasound and orbital computed tomography were also relied on. Sequencing used peripheral blood. The receptor was isolated from a woman between 18 and 30 years old with stable Graves' hyperthyroidism. Some clones in this sample may be carry-over from other donors' samples. The chain recombines TRBV25-1 with TRBJ1-6, with 7 bases lining up with TRBD1. CDR3: CASSLRQGEDNSPLHF. In nucleotides, the CDR3 is TGTGCCAGCAGTTTACGACAGGGCGAAGATAATTCACCCCTCCACTTT.